The sequence of this T cell receptor (beta chain) was determined in a study of CD8+ T cells in alopecia areata. Whole-study results and caveats: A large proportion of expanded lesional clones were detected persisting in scalp and blood during tofacitinib.

Extraction and reverse transcription of RNA yielded cDNA as the sequencing template. Repertoires were generated with immunoSEQ multiplex PCR, while TCRdb's copy carries only in-frame clones and drops some. In the table there are about 190,000 clones, under 80% of which are singletons. V lost 3 bases and J 2 bases, leaving 7 bases between the germline ends. Germline V gene lookup returns CDR1 MGHDK and CDR2 SYGVNS. This CDR3 comprises 13 residues. Noted treatment: oral pan-JAK inhibitor, 5-10 mg twice daily. The sample holds one count of this clone. Antigen specificity is unknown. The TCR originated in a human donor with alopecia areata. The rearrangement joins TRBV25-1 to TRBJ1-1; D gene ambiguous. Sample: CD4+ T cells sorted from blood, taken at roughly week 49, from a patient treated with tofacitinib. This chain's CDR3 is CASSENVNTEAFF. The CDR3 DNA reads as TGTGCCAGCAGTGAGAACGTTAACACTGAAGCTTTCTTT.